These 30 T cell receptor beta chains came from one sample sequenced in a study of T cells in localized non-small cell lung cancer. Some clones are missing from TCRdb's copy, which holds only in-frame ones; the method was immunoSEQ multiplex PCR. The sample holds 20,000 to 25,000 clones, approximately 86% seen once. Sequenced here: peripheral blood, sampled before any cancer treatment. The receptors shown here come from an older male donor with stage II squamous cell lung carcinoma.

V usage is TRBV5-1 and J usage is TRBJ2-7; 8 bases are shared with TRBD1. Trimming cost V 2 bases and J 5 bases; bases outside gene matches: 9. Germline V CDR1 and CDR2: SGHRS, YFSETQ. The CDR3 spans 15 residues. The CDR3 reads CASSFVTGQGNEQYF. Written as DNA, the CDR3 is TGCGCCAGCAGCTTTGTGACTGGACAGGGAAACGAGCAGTACTTC.

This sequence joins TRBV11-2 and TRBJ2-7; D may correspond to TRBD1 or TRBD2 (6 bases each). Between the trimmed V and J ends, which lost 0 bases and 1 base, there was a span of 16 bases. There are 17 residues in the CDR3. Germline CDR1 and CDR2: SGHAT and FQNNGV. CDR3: CASSLEGAGIQSYEQYF. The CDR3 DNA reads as TGTGCCAGCAGCTTAGAGGGGGCGGGAATACAATCCTACGAGCAGTACTTC.

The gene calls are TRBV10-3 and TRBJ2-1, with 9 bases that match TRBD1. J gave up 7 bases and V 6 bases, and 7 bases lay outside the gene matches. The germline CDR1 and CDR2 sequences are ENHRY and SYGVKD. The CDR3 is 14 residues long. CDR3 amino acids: CAISGTGTRNEQFF. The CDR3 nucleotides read TGTGCCATCAGCGGGACAGGGACACGGAATGAGCAGTTCTTC.

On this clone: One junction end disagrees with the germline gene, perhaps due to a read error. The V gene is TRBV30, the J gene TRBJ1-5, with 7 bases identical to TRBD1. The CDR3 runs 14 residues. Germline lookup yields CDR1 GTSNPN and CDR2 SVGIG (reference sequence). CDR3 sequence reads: CAWGTVQSNRPQHF. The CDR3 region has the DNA TGTGCCTGGGGGACAGTCCAAAGCAATCGGCCCCAGCATTTT.

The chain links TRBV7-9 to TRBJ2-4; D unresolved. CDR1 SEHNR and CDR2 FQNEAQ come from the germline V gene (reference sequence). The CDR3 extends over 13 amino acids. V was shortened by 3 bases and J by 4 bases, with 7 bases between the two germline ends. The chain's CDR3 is CASSLTTKNIQYF. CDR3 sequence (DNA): TGTGCCAGCAGCTTGACCACTAAAAACATTCAGTACTTC.

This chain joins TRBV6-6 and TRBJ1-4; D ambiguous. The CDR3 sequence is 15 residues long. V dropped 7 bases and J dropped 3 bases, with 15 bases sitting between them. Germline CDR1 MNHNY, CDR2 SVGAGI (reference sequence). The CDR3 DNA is TGTGCCAGCACCGCGGCGGGGTTGGCTAATGAAAAACTGTTTTTT. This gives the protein CASTAAGLANEKLFF.

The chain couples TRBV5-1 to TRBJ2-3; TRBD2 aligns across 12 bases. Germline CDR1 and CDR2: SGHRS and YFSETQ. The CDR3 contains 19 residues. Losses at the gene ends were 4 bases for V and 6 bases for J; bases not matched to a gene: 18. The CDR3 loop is CASSGYRGSTSGRSDTQYF. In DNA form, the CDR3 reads TGCGCCAGCAGCGGTTATAGGGGATCGACTAGCGGGAGATCGGATACGCAGTATTTT.

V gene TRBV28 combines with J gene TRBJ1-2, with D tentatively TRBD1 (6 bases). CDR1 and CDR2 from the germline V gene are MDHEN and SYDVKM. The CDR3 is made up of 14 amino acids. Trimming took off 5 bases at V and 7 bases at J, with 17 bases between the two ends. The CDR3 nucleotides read TGTGCCAGCAGTATCACCGGGGGGCTGCGTGGCTACACCTTC. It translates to CASSITGGLRGYTF.

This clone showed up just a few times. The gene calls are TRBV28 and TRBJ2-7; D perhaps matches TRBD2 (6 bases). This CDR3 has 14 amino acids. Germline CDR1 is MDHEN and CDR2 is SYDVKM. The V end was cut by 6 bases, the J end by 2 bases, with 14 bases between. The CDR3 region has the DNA TGTGCCAGCAGGGGCGAGCGGGCCCCCTACGAGCAGTACTTC. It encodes CASRGERAPYEQYF.

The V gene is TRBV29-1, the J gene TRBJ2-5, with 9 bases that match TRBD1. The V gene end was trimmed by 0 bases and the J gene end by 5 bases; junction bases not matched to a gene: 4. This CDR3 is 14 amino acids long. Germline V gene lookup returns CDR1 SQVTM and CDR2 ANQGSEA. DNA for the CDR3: TGCAGCGTTGAAGATAACAGGGGGCGGGAGACCCAGTACTTC. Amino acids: CSVEDNRGRETQYF. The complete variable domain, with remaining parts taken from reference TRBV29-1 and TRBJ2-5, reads SAVISQKPSRDICQRGTSLTIQCQVDSQVTMMFWYRQQPGQSLTLIATANQGSEATYESGFVIDKFPISRPNLTFSTLTVSNMSPEDSSIYLCSVEDNRGRETQYFGPGTRLLVL.

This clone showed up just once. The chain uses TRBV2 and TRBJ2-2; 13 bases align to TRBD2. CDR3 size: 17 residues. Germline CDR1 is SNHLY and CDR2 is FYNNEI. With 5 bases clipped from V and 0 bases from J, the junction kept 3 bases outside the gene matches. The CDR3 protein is CASSRLAGGANTGELFF. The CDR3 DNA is TGTGCCAGCAGTAGACTAGCGGGGGGTGCGAACACCGGGGAGCTGTTTTTT. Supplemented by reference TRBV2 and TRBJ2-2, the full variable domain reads EPEVTQTPSHQVTQMGQEVILRCVPISNHLYFYWYRQILGQKVEFLVSFYNNEISEKSEIFDDQFSVERPDGSNFTLKIRSTKLEDSAMYFCASSRLAGGANTGELFFGEGSRLTVL.

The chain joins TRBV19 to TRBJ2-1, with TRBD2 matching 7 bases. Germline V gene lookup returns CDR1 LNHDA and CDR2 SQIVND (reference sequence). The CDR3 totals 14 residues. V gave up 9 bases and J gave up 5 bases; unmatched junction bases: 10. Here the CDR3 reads CASHRDYDHNEQFF. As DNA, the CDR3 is TGTGCCAGCCACCGGGACTATGATCACAATGAGCAGTTCTTC.

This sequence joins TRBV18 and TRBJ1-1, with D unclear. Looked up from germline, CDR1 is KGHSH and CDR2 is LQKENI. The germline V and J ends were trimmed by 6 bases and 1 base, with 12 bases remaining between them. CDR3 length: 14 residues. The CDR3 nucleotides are TGTGCCAGCTCGTACGGGAACCAGAACACTGAAGCTTTCTTT. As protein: CASSYGNQNTEAFF.

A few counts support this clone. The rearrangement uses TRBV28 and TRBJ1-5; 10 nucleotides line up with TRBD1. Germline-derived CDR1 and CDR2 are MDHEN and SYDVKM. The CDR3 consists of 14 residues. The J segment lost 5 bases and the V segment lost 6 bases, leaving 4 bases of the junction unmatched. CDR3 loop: CASSRDRGDQPQHF. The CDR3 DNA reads TGTGCCAGCAGCCGGGACAGGGGAGATCAGCCCCAGCATTTT. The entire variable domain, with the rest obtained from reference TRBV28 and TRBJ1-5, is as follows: DVKVTQSSRYLVKRTGEKVFLECVQDMDHENMFWYRQDPGLGLRLIYFSYDVKMKEKGDIPEGYSVSREKKERFSLILESASTNQTSMYLCASSRDRGDQPQHFGDGTRLSIL.

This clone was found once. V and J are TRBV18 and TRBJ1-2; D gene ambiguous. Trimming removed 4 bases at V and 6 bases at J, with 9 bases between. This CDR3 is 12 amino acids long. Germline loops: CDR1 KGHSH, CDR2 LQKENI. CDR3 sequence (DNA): TGTGCCAGCTCACTTGCAACGGATGGCTACACCTTC. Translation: CASSLATDGYTF.

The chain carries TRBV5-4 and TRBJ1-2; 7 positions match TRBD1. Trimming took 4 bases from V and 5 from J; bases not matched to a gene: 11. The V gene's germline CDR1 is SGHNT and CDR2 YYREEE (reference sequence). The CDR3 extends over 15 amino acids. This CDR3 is CASSPKVDRAYGYTF. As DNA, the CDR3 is TGTGCCAGCAGCCCTAAGGTAGACAGGGCATATGGCTACACCTTC. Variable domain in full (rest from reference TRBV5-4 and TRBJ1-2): ETGVTQSPTHLIKTRGQQVTLRCSSQSGHNTVSWYQQALGQGPQFIFQYYREEENGRGNFPPRFSGLQFPNYSSELNVNALELDDSALYLCASSPKVDRAYGYTFGSGTRLTVV.

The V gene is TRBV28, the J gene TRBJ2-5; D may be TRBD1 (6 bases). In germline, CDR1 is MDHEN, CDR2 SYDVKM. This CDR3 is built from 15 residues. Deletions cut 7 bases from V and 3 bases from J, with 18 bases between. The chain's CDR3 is CASTSLGAPKETQYF. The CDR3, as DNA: TGTGCCAGCACCTCTTTGGGGGCGCCTAAAGAGACCCAGTACTTC.

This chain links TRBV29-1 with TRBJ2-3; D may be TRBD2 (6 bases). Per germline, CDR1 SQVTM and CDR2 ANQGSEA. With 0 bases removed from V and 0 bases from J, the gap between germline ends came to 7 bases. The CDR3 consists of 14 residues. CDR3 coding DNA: TGCAGCGTTGAAGACAGCGGGAGCACAGATACGCAGTATTTT. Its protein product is CSVEDSGSTDTQYF.

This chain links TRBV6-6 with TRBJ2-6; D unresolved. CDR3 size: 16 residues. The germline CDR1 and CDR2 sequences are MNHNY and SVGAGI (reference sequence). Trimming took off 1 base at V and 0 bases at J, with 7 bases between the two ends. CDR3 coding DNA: TGTGCCAGCAGTTACTGGACGAACTCTGGGGCCAACGTCCTGACTTTC. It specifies CASSYWTNSGANVLTF.

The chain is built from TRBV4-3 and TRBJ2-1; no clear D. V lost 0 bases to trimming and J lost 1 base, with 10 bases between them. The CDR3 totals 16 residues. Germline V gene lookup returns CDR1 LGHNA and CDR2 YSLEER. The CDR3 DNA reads TGCGCCAGCAGCCAAGAAGGCCAGGCTTCCTACAATGAGCAGTTCTTC. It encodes CASSQEGQASYNEQFF.

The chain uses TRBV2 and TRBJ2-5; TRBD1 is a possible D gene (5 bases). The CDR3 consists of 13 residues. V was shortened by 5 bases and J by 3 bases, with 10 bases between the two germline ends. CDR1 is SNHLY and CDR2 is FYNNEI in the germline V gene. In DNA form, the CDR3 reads TGTGCCAGCAGTACAGACAGAGAAGAGACCCAGTACTTC. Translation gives CASSTDREETQYF.

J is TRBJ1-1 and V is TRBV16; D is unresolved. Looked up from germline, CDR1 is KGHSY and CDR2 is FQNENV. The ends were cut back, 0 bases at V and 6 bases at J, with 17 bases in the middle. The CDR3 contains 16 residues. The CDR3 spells CASSQSSRLGSAEAFF. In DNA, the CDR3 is TGTGCCAGCAGCCAATCGTCTCGTCTGGGAAGCGCTGAAGCTTTCTTT.

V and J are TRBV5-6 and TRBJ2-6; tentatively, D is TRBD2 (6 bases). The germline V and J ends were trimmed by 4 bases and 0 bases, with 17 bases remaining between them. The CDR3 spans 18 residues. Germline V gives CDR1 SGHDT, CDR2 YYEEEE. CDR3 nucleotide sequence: TGTGCCAGCAGCCCCGCGGGACGGACCATCTCTGGGGCCAACGTCCTGACTTTC. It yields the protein CASSPAGRTISGANVLTF.

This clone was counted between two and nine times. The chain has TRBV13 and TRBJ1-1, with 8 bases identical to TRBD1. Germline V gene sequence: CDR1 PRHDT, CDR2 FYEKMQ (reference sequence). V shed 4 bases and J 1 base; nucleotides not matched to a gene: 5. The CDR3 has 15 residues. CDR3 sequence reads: CASSSPGTGNTEAFF. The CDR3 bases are TGTGCCAGCAGCTCCCCCGGGACAGGGAACACTGAAGCTTTCTTT.

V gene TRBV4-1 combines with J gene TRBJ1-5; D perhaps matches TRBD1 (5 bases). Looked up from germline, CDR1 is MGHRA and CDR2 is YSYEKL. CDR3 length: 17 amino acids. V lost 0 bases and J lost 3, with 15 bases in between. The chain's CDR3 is CASSQDQGSGNNQPQHF. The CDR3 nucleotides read TGCGCCAGCAGCCAAGATCAGGGCAGCGGCAACAATCAGCCCCAGCATTTT.

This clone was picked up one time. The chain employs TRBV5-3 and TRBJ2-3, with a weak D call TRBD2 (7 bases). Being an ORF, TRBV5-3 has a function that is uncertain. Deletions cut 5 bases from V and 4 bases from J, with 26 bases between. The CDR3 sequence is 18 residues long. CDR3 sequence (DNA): TGTGCCAGAAGTCTAACCCCGGTGGGGGGGCCCCAGTCAGATACGCAGTATTTT. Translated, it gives CARSLTPVGGPQSDTQYF.

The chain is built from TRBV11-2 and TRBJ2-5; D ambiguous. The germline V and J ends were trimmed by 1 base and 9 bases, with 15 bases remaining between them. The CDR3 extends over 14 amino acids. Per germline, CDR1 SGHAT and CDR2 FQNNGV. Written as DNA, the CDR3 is TGTGCCAGCAGCTTAGGTCGCTTCTCAGCAGCCCAGTACTTC. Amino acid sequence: CASSLGRFSAAQYF.

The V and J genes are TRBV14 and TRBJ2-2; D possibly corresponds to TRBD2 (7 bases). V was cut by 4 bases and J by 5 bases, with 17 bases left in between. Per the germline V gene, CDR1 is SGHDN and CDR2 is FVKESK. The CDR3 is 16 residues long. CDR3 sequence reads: CASSLLPGRGTGELFF. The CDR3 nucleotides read TGTGCCAGCAGCCTCCTACCGGGGAGGGGGACCGGGGAGCTGTTTTTT. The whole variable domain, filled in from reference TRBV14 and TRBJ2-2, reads EAGVTQFPSHSVIEKGQTVTLRCDPISGHDNLYWYRRVMGKEIKFLLHFVKESKQDESGMPNNRFLAERTGGTYSTLKVQPAELEDSGVYFCASSLLPGRGTGELFFGEGSRLTVL.

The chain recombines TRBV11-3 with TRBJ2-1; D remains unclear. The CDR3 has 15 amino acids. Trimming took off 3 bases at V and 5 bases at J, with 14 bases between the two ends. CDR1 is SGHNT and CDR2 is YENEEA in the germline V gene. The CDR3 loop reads CASSFRGAADNEQFF. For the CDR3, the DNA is TGTGCCAGCAGCTTTCGCGGAGCAGCCGACAATGAGCAGTTCTTC.

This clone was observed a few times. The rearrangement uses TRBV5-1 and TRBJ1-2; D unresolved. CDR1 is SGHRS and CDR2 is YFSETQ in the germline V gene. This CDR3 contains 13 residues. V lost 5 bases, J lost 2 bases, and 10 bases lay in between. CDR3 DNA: TGCGCCAGCAGTACAGACGGAAACTATGGCTACACCTTC. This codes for CASSTDGNYGYTF.